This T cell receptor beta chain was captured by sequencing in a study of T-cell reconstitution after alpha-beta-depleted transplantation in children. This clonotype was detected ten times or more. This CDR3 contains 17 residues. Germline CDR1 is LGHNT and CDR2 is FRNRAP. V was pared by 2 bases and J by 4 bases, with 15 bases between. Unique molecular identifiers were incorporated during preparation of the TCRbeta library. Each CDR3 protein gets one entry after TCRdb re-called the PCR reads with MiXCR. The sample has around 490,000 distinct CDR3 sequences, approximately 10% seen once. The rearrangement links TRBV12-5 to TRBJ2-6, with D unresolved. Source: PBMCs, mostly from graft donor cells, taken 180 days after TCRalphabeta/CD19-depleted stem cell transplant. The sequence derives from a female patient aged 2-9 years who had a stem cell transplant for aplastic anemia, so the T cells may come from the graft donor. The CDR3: CASGLTPGVLGANVLTF. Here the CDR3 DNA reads TGTGCTAGTGGTTTGACCCCAGGAGTACTGGGGGCCAACGTCCTGACTTTC.